Given below is one T cell receptor (beta chain) in context. Its antigen is unknown. This sample was taken from a study of cytomegalovirus exposure and HLA in healthy donors. Across the whole study: Across almost 400 genotyped donors, 81% landed in the Caucasian-associated ancestry cluster.

The study ran its PCR with 60 Vbeta and 13 Jbeta primers. Clones were sequenced by immunoSEQ multiplex PCR, and TCRdb holds only the in-frame ones, with some missing. The repertoire consists of over 140,000 clones, with 65% to 85% occurring once and the leading ten covering about 2.2%. General study results and limits: Investigators reported some 150 TCR beta chains as tied to cytomegalovirus. At a 0.05 false discovery rate, a later analysis found 18,000 or so TCR beta sequences to be associated with HLA alleles. Later work found that TCR association rates differed between HLA loci; DRB1 had the most and HLA-C the fewest.

In germline, CDR1 is LNHDA, CDR2 SQIVND (reference sequence). The CDR3 sequence is 17 residues long. J lost 1 base, V lost 8 bases, and 12 bases had no gene match. The clonotype was recovered from a man in his fifties or sixties in good health and CMV-seronegative. The sequenced sample consisted of PBMCs. The V and J genes are TRBV19 and TRBJ1-5, with 9 bases matching TRBD1. The CDR3 DNA sequence: TGTGCCAGTTCCGGGACAGGGAGTTCGGGGAGCAATCAGCCCCAGCATTTT. Translated, it gives CASSGTGSSGSNQPQHF. Full variable domain (outside the CDR3, taken from reference TRBV19 and TRBJ1-5): DGGITQSPKYLFRKEGQNVTLSCEQNLNHDAMYWYRQDPGQGLRLIYYSQIVNDFQKGDIAEGYSVSREKKESFPLTVTSAQKNPTAFYLCASSGTGSSGSNQPQHFGDGTRLSIL.